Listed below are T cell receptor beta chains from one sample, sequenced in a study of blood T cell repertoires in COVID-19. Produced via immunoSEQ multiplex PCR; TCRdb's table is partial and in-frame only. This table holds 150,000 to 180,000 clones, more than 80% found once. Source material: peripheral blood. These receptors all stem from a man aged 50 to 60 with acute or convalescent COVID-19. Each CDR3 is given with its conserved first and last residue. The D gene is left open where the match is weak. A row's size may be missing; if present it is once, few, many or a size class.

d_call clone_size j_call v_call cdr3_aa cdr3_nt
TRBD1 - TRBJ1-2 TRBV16 CASSQGQRGYTF TGTGCCAGCAGCCAGGGACAGCGGGGCTACACCTTC
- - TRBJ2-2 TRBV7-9 CASSEVQGVTGELFF TGTGCCAGCAGCGAAGTACAGGGAGTCACCGGGGAGCTGTTTTTT
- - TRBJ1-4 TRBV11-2 CASSPPRAGEGEKLFF TGTGCCAGCAGCCCGCCCCGAGCAGGGGAGGGCGAAAAACTGTTTTTT
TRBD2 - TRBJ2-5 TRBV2 CASSHTSGREETQYF TGTGCCAGCAGCCATACTAGCGGGAGGGAGGAGACCCAGTACTTC
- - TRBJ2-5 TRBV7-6 CASSLSGRHQETQYF TGTGCCAGCAGCTTAAGCGGACGGCACCAAGAGACCCAGTACTTC
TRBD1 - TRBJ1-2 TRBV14 CASSASGTGERYTF TGTGCCAGCAGCGCCTCCGGGACAGGGGAACGCTACACCTTC
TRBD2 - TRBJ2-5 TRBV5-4 CASSSGTTQETQYF TGTGCCAGCAGCTCCGGGACTACCCAAGAGACCCAGTACTTC
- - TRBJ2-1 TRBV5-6 CASSPPGLHHNEQFF TGTGCCAGCAGCCCACCGGGACTCCACCACAATGAGCAGTTCTTC
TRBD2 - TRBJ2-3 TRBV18 CASSQPGLAGERRNTDTQYF TGTGCCAGCTCGCAACCGGGACTAGCGGGAGAACGGCGGAACACAGATACGCAGTATTTT
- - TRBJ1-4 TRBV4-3 CASSQGGSATNEKLFF TGCGCCAGCAGCCAAGGTGGGAGCGCAACTAATGAAAAACTGTTTTTT
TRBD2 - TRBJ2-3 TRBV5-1 CASSLARLASTDTQYF TGCGCCAGCAGCTTGGCCAGACTAGCAAGCACAGATACGCAGTATTTT
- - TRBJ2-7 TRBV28 CASSFIHEQYF TGTGCCAGCAGTTTCATCCACGAGCAGTACTTC
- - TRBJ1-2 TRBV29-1 CSVTPGTNYGYTF TGCAGCGTCACCCCCGGGACAAACTATGGCTACACCTTC
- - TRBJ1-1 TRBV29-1 CSVDRGAEAFF TGCAGCGTTGACCGGGGGGCTGAAGCTTTCTTT
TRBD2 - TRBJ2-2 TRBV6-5 CASSYPGLAGAGELFF TGTGCCAGCAGTTACCCGGGCCTAGCGGGGGCCGGGGAGCTGTTTTTT
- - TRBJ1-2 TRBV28 CASRRDINYGYTF TGTGCCAGCAGAAGGGACATCAACTATGGCTACACCTTC
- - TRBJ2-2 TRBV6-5 CASSSGGNTGELFF TGTGCCAGCAGCAGTGGAGGGAACACCGGGGAGCTGTTTTTT
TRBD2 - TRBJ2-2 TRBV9 CASSVGGGVNTGELFF TGTGCCAGCAGCGTAGGCGGGGGGGTGAACACCGGGGAGCTGTTTTTT
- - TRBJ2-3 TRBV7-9 CASSLVRPGSADTQYF TGTGCCAGCAGCTTAGTCCGCCCGGGTAGTGCAGATACGCAGTATTTT
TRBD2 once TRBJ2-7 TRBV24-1 CATSVGGSGTYEQYF TGTGCCACCAGCGTGGGGGGGTCAGGGACCTACGAGCAGTACTTC
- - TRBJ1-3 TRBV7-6 CASSLAQGLSGNTIYF TGTGCCAGCAGCTTAGCGCAGGGATTGTCTGGAAACACCATATATTTT
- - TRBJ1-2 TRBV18 CASSPTVDYYGYTF TGTGCCAGCTCACCTACTGTAGATTACTATGGCTACACCTTC
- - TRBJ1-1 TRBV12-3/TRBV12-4 CASSLGQNTEAFF TGTGCCAGCAGTTTAGGGCAGAACACTGAAGCTTTCTTT
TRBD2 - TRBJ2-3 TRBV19 CASSPASGGSTDTQYF TGTGCCAGTAGTCCAGCAAGCGGGGGGAGCACAGATACGCAGTATTTT
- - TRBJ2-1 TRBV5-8 CASGQGYNEQFF TGTGCCAGCGGGCAGGGCTACAATGAGCAGTTCTTC
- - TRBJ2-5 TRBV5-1 CAPERAAIHVRETQYF TGCGCGCCCGAGCGCGCGGCCATCCATGTAAGGGAGACCCAGTACTTC
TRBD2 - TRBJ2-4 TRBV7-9 CASSLGLAGGLNIQYF TGTGCCAGCAGCTTGGGACTAGCGGGGGGACTAAACATTCAGTACTTC
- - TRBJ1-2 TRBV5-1 CASSLAQGGYGYTF TGCGCCAGCAGCTTGGCCCAGGGTGGCTATGGCTACACCTTC
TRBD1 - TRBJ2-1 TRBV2 CASREPFRGLSYNEQFF TGTGCCAGCAGGGAACCCTTCAGGGGGCTGTCCTACAATGAGCAGTTCTTC
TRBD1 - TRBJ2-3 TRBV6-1 CASSDPLLPGQGASDTQYF TGTGCCAGCAGTGACCCCCTTTTGCCGGGACAGGGGGCTTCTGATACGCAGTATTTT
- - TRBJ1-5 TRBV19 CASSIVGHGQPQHF TGTGCCAGTAGTATTGTGGGGCACGGGCAGCCCCAGCATTTT
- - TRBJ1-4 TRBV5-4 CASSLREFATNEKLFF TGTGCCAGCAGCCTGAGGGAGTTCGCAACTAATGAAAAACTGTTTTTT
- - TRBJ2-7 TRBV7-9 CASSLVTSARYF TGTGCCAGCAGCTTAGTCACCAGCGCGAGGTACTTC
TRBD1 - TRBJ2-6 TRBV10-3 CAIGPGQGAGANVLTF TGTGCCATCGGACCGGGACAGGGTGCTGGGGCCAACGTCCTGACTTTC
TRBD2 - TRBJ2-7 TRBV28 CASSFPSGAAYEQYF TGTGCCAGCAGTTTTCCTAGCGGAGCCGCCTACGAGCAGTACTTC
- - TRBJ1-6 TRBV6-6 CASGGYSYNSPLHF TGTGCCAGCGGAGGGTACTCCTATAATTCACCCCTCCACTTT
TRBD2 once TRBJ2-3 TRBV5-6 CASSPAGGRFPDTQYF TGTGCCAGCAGCCCCGCTGGCGGGAGATTTCCAGATACGCAGTATTTT
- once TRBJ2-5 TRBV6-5 CASSIQGEETQYF TGTGCCAGCAGTATACAGGGTGAGGAGACCCAGTACTTC
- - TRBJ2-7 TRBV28 CASSLGPSTYEQYF TGTGCCAGCAGTTTAGGGCCGAGCACCTACGAGCAGTACTTC
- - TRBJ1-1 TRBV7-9 CASSLKGTGFTEAFF TGTGCCAGCAGCTTAAAGGGTACAGGGTTCACTGAAGCTTTCTTT
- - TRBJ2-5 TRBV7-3 CASSPWGDQETQYF TGTGCCAGCAGCCCGTGGGGGGACCAAGAGACCCAGTACTTC
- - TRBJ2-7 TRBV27 CASSPVTGPCEQYF TGTGCCAGCAGTCCCGTGACAGGACCCTGCGAGCAGTACTTC
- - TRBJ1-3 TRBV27 CASSATAAGNTIYF TGTGCCAGCAGTGCGACAGCTGCTGGAAACACCATATATTTT
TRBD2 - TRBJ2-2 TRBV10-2 CATTRGTSGRGNTGELFF TGCGCCACCACGCGCGGGACTAGCGGGAGAGGGAACACCGGGGAGCTGTTTTTT
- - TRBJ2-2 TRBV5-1 CASSLLGDTGELFF TGCGCCAGCAGCTTGCTCGGGGACACCGGGGAGCTGTTTTTT
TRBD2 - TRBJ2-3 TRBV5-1 CASSLGGLADTQYF TGCGCCAGCAGCTTGGGGGGACTAGCAGATACGCAGTATTTT
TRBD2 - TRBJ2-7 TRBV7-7 CASSQGLERWYEQYF TGTGCCAGCAGCCAGGGACTAGAACGCTGGTACGAGCAGTACTTC
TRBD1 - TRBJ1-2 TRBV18 CASSLNNGQGAHYGYTF TGTGCCAGCTCACTAAATAATGGACAGGGGGCGCACTATGGCTACACCTTC
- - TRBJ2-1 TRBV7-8 CASSLALAPTYNEQFF TGTGCCAGCAGCTTAGCGCTAGCGCCGACCTACAATGAGCAGTTCTTC
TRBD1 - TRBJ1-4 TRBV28 CASSGRTGTLFF TGTGCCAGCAGTGGGCGGACAGGGACCCTGTTTTTT
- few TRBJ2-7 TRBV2 CASSEQQVYEQYF TGTGCCAGCAGTGAACAACAGGTTTACGAGCAGTACTTC
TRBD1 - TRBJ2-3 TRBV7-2 CASSLALGQLRNTQYF TGTGCCAGCAGCTTAGCGTTGGGACAGCTGCGAAATACGCAGTATTTT
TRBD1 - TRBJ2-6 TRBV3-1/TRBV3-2 CASSQSGTELSGANVLTF TGTGCCAGCAGCCAATCCGGGACAGAACTCTCTGGGGCCAACGTCCTGACTTTC
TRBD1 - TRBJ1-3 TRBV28 CASSSGGPGNTIYF TGTGCCAGCAGCTCAGGGGGTCCTGGAAACACCATATATTTT
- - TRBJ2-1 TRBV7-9 CASSPAGNEQFF TGTGCCAGCAGCCCCGCAGGCAATGAGCAGTTCTTC